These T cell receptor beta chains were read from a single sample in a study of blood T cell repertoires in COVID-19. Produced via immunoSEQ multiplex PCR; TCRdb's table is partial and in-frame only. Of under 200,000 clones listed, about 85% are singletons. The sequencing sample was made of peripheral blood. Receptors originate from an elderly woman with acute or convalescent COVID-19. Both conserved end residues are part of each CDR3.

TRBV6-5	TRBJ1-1	CASSRPYTEAFF
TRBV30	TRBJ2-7	CAWVPSGRIYEQYF
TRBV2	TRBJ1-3	CASSAGQGKTGNTIYF
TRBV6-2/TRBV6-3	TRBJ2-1	CASSYDNLRASSYNEQFF
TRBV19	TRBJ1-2	CASSIIGSAYGYTF
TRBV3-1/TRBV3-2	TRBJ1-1	CASSQVLTGFNTEAFF
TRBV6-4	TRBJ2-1	CASSDSQSGYYNEQFF
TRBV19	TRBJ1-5	CASSATGRTQPQHF
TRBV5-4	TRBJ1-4	CASSLGTGHNEKLFF
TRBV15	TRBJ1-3	CATSRDLSRNTIYF
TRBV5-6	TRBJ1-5	CASSLAGTGNQPQHF
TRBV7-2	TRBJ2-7	CASSLVGTGGSEQYF
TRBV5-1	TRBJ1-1	CASSATGQGDTEAFF
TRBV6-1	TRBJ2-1	CASSELLGQGLVDEQFF
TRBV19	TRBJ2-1	CASSMSWQGNEQFF
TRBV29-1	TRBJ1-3	CSVSDRTFSGNTIYF
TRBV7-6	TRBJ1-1	CASSLGPGGGTEAFF
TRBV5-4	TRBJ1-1	CASSLDRDTEAFF
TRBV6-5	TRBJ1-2	CASKGGARGYTF
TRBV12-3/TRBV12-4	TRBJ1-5	CASSLKENQPQHF